This section outlines one T cell receptor beta chain sequence together with its context. Antigen: not known. An end of the junction does not agree with germline; a read error may underlie this. TCRdb ran MiXCR on the multiplex PCR reads and lists one entry per CDR3 protein. Of around 190,000 distinct CDR3 sequences in the sample, roughly a third were seen once. The record originates from a study of breast tumors, draining lymph nodes, adjacent tissues. Regarding the study as a whole: The data were judged consistent with most tumor T cells coming from lymph node and expanding in tumor.

The lymph nodes were axillary draining lymph nodes from breast cancer patients. Germline values: CDR1 MNHEY, CDR2 SVGAGI. The CDR3 is 15 residues long. The V gene is TRBV6-5, the J gene TRBJ2-5; 8 bases map to TRBD2. The sample taken for sequencing was axillary lymph node tissue. This sequence originates from a female donor with breast cancer. Some clones in this sample may be carry-over from other donors' samples. The CDR3 here is CASSHSGGVIETQYF. For the CDR3, the DNA is TGTGCCAGCAGTCACTCCGGGGGGGTTATTGAGACCCAGTACTTC.